This T cell receptor (beta chain) was sequenced for a study of blood T cells in healthy people across ages. Study information: About one barcoded TCR beta cDNA was captured per two T cells.

Trimming at V came to 4 bases and at J to 11 bases, leaving 21 bases not matched to a gene. This CDR3 comprises 17 residues. CDR1 and CDR2 from the germline V gene are SGHAT and FQDESV (reference sequence). A sample-barcoded 5' primer and a J-beta primer mix were used in a second PCR of roughly 6 to 11 cycles. TCRdb re-called the 5' RACE reads with MiXCR, one entry per CDR3 protein. Here the sample spans hundreds of thousands of distinct CDR3 sequences, roughly 56% being singletons. Sequenced: blood. This rearrangement joins TRBV11-1 to TRBJ2-5; 8 nucleotides match TRBD2. The sequence was collected from a man in his forties or fifties in good health. CDR3 amino acids: CASSSGWFSGKANEQYF. In DNA, the CDR3 is TGTGCCAGCAGCTCAGGATGGTTTAGCGGGAAAGCGAATGAGCAGTACTTC.